This entry features one T cell receptor (beta chain) sequence. Antigen: not known. TCR beta CDR3 region amplification was performed from RNA transcripts. HTBI primers were the set used in a first-round RT-PCR of the TCR CDR3. TCRdb re-derived calls from the multiplex PCR reads in MiXCR, one entry per CDR3 protein. The top ten hold about 31% of the sample, which has about 180,000 distinct CDR3 sequences, about 15% seen once. Exclusion of a patient resulted from uncontrolled infection, other autoimmune disease, pregnancy or lactation. Approximately 10 ml of fresh peripheral blood supplied the PBMCs. The CDR3 extends over 14 amino acids. With 3 bases removed from V and 6 bases from J, the gap between germline ends came to 14 bases. Germline V CDR1 and CDR2: MDHEN, SYDVKM. The entry originates in a study of T cells in Graves' hyperthyroidism and ophthalmopathy. General observations from the study: In the blood, most expanded thyroid clonotypes above 0.001 appeared as well.

The rearrangement links TRBV28 to TRBJ1-1; possible D gene TRBD1, 5 bases. Input material: blood. The receptor was isolated from a woman aged 50 to 60 with Graves' hyperthyroidism. The CDR3 DNA sequence: TGTGCCAGCAGTTTCTCAGGGCTTGAGCCTGAAGCTTTCTTT. This codes for CASSFSGLEPEAFF.